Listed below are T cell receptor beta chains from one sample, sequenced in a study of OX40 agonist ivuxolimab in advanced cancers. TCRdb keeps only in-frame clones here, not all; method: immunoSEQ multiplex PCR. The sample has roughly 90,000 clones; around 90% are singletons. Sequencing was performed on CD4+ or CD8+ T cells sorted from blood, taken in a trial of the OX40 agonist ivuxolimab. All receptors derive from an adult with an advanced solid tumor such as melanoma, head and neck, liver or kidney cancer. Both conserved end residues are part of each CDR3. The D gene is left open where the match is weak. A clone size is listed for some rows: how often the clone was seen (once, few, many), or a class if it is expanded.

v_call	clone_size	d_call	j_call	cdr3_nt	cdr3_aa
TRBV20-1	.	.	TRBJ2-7	TGCAGTGCTGGGAGTTACGAGCAGTACTTC	CSAGSYEQYF
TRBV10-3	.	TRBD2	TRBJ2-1	TGTGCCATCCAAGCGGGAGGTGGGGGCAATGAGCAGTTCTTC	CAIQAGGGGNEQFF
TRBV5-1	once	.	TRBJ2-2	TGCGCCAGCAGCGACGGGCAGACCACCGGGGAGCTGTTTTTT	CASSDGQTTGELFF
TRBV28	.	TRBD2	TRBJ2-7	TGTGCCAGCAGCCAAACTAGTGGGCGGGAGTCTTACGAGCAGTACTTC	CASSQTSGRESYEQYF
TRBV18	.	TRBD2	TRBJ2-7	TGTGCCAGCTCACCACGGACTAGCGGGGGTTCCTACGAGCAGTACTTC	CASSPRTSGGSYEQYF
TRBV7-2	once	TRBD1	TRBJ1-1	TGTGCCAGCAGCTTAGCGATTATCACAGGGGCTCTCCGGGACACTGAAGCTTTCTTT	CASSLAIITGALRDTEAFF
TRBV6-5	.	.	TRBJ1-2	TGTGCCAGCAGTTACAGTATAAGGGGCGCTAACTATGGCTACACCTTC	CASSYSIRGANYGYTF
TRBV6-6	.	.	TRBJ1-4	TGTGCCAGCAGTTACTCGGTGGGTGAAAAACTGTTTTTT	CASSYSVGEKLFF
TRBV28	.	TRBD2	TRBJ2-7	TGTGCCAGCAGTGCTTCCGGGACTAGCGGGAGGGGCTACGAGCAGTACTTC	CASSASGTSGRGYEQYF
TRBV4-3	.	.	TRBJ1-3	TGCGCCAGCAGCCGCCATTGGGGGGGGAGAGTTGCTGGAAACACCATATATTTT	CASSRHWGGRVAGNTIYF
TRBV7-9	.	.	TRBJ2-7	TGTGCCAGCAGCTTAGTGGGTGTGGGGCTATACGAGCAGTACTTC	CASSLVGVGLYEQYF
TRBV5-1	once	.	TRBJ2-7	TGCGCCAGCAGCTGGGGCGGGGGCCCTGGGGTCGAGCAGTACTTC	CASSWGGGPGVEQYF
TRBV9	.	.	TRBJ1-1	TGTGCCAGCAGCGTCCGGGGTAGGAACACTGAAGCTTTCTTT	CASSVRGRNTEAFF
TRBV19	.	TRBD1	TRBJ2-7	TGTGCCAGTAGTCAGACAGGGAGCTCCTACGAGCAGTACTTC	CASSQTGSSYEQYF
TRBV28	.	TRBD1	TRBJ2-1	TGTGCCAGCAGTTTCCGGACAGGTCGTGGTCGCGCCTACAATGAGCAGTTCTTC	CASSFRTGRGRAYNEQFF
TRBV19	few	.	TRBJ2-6	TGTGCCAGTAGTATAGATCAGTTCTCTGGGGCCAACGTCCTGACTTTC	CASSIDQFSGANVLTF
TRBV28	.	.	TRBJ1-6	TGTGCCAGCAGTTTCCCCTCCAGTGAATCACCCCTCCACTTT	CASSFPSSESPLHF
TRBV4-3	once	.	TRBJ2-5	TGCGCCAGCAGCCCCTGGTTCCCGGGGGCTCAAGAGACCCAGTACTTC	CASSPWFPGAQETQYF
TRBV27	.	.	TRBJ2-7	TGTGCCAGCAGTTTATCGGGACTCACCTACGAGCAGTACTTC	CASSLSGLTYEQYF
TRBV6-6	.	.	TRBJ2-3	TGTGCCAGCCTTGGACAGCTATTGGATACGCAGTATTTT	CASLGQLLDTQYF
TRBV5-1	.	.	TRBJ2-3	TGCGCCAGCAGCAATCAGGATCTTAGCACAGATACGCAGTATTTT	CASSNQDLSTDTQYF
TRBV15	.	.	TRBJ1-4	TGTGCCACCAGCATGCGCACCGGTATAGGGGAAAAACTGTTTTTT	CATSMRTGIGEKLFF
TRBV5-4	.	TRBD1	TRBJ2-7	TGTGCCAGCAGTTTATACAGGGGGCTCGAGCAGTACTTC	CASSLYRGLEQYF
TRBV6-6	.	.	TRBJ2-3	TGTGCCAGCATCGATGAGCCCACAGATACGCAGTATTTT	CASIDEPTDTQYF
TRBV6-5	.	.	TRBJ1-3	TGTGCCAGCAGGCCCGGCAGGCGGTCTGGAAACACCATATATTTT	CASRPGRRSGNTIYF
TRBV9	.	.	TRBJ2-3	TGTGCCAGCAGCGTACGACTAGTTGATACGCAGTATTTT	CASSVRLVDTQYF
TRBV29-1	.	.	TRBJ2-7	TGCAGCGTTGGGCACTACGAGCAGTACTTC	CSVGHYEQYF